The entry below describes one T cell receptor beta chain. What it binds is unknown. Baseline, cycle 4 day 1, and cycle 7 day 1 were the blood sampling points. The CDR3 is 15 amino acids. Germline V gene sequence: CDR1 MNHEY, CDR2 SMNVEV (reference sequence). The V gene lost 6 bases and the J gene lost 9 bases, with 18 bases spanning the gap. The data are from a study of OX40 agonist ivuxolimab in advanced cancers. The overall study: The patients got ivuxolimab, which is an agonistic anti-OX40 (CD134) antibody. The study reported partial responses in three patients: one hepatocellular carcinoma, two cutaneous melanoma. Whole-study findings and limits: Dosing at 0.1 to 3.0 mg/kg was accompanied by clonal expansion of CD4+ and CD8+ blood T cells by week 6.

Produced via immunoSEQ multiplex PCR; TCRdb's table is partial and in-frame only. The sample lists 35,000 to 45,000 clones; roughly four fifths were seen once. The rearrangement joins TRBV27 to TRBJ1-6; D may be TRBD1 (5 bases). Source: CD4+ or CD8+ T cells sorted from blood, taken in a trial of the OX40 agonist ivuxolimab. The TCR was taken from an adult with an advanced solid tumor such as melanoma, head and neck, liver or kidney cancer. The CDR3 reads CASRTEQGLGSPLHF. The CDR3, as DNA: TGTGCCAGCAGAACGGAGCAGGGTCTCGGTTCACCCCTCCACTTT.